These 30 T cell receptor beta chains came from one sample sequenced in a study of spatial heterogeneity in lung cancer. TCRdb itself ran the 5' RACE reads through MiXCR, one entry per CDR3 protein. The sample gives about 82,000 distinct CDR3 sequences, 10% to 15% of which show up once; around 4.3% is in the top ten. Specified time point: sample taken at primary tumor resection. Whole RNA was taken from tumor, nontumor lung or frozen PBMC; it was then sequenced unsorted. The material sequenced was PBMCs, taken at surgery. The source of these receptors is a male donor with early-stage non-small cell lung cancer.

This clonotype was recorded at least ten times. This chain uses TRBV20-1 with TRBJ2-7, with 7 positions matching TRBD1. The CDR3 has 15 amino acids. The germline gives CDR1 DFQATT, CDR2 SNEGSKA (reference sequence). V dropped 1 base and J dropped 0; count of bases not matched to a gene: 6. This chain's CDR3 is CSARGTGTVSYEQYF. The CDR3 DNA sequence: TGCAGTGCTAGAGGGACCGGGACAGTCTCCTACGAGCAGTACTTC.

The genes are TRBV24-1 and TRBJ1-5, with 9 positions matching TRBD1. With 4 bases clipped from V and 11 bases from J, the junction kept 11 bases outside the gene matches. Germline assignment: CDR1 KGHDR and CDR2 SFDVKD. The CDR3 covers 15 residues. CDR3 DNA sequence: TGTGCCACCAGTGAGGCCGGGACAGGGTTGAAGGCCCAGCATTTT. Translated: CATSEAGTGLKAQHF.

The V call is TRBV3-1, the J call TRBJ1-1, with 7 bases fitting TRBD1. Germline CDR1 reads LGHDT; CDR2 reads YNNKEL (reference sequence). The CDR3 loop spans 15 amino acids. Losses at the gene ends were 4 bases for V and 0 bases for J; bases not matched to a gene: 5. DNA for the CDR3: TGTGCCAGCAGCCCTTCCGGGACAGTGAACACTGAAGCTTTCTTT. It specifies CASSPSGTVNTEAFF.

This clonotype was observed a handful of times. The V and J genes are TRBV3-1 and TRBJ2-1; 7 positions match TRBD2. The V segment lost 1 base and the J segment 10 bases; nucleotides outside the gene matches: 4. Germline V gene lookup returns CDR1 LGHDT and CDR2 YNNKEL (reference sequence). The CDR3 loop spans 13 amino acids. CDR3 coding DNA: TGTGCCAGCAGCCAAGGGGCGGGAGAAGAGCAGTTCTTC. It is translated as CASSQGAGEEQFF.

This clonotype was recorded many times. The rearrangement uses TRBV20-1 and TRBJ2-1; 13 bases match TRBD2. The CDR3 length is 17 residues. V dropped 5 bases and J dropped 4; count of bases not matched to a gene: 11. Germline lookup yields CDR1 DFQATT and CDR2 SNEGSKA (reference sequence). The CDR3 DNA reads as TGCAGTGCTCCAGGACTAGCGGGGGACCGTTTTTACAATGAGCAGTTCTTC. Its protein product is CSAPGLAGDRFYNEQFF.

The chain uses TRBV9 and TRBJ2-1, with TRBD1 as a possible D gene (6 bases). Germline V gene lookup returns CDR1 SGDLS and CDR2 YYNGEE. V lost 3 bases to trimming and J lost 8 bases, with 9 bases between them. The CDR3 length is 12 residues. CDR3 sequence (DNA): TGTGCCAGCAGCGGTACAGGGCATGAGCAGTTCTTC. This gives the protein CASSGTGHEQFF.

This clonotype appeared a few times. This chain connects TRBV5-4 to TRBJ1-1, with D perhaps matching TRBD1 (6 bases). This CDR3 contains 17 residues. V was shortened by 2 bases and J by 1 base, with 18 bases between the two germline ends. Germline-derived CDR1 and CDR2 are SGHNT and YYREEE (reference sequence). Here the CDR3 reads CASSLPTGLGKNTEAFF. DNA for the CDR3: TGTGCCAGCAGCTTACCTACAGGGCTAGGGAAGAACACTGAAGCTTTCTTT.

This chain connects TRBV5-1 to TRBJ2-7; 8 positions agree with TRBD1. Losses at the gene ends were 0 bases for V and 4 bases for J; bases not matched to a gene: 6. CDR1 SGHRS and CDR2 YFSETQ come from the germline V gene. CDR3 length: 15 residues. The CDR3 DNA is TGCGCCAGCAGCTTGGATCCGGGACAGGCATACGAGCAGTACTTC. Translating gives CASSLDPGQAYEQYF. Filled out from reference TRBV5-1 and TRBJ2-7, the complete variable domain reads KAGVTQTPRYLIKTRGQQVTLSCSPISGHRSVSWYQQTPGQGLQFLFEYFSETQRNKGNFPGRFSGRQFSNSRSEMNVSTLELGDSALYLCASSLDPGQAYEQYFGPGTRLTVT.

This clonotype was detected only once. This sequence may be a read error, since a much larger clone differs from it by one base. This chain connects TRBV7-6 to TRBJ2-7; 7 nucleotides line up with TRBD2. Germline CDR1 SGHVS, CDR2 FNYEAQ. The CDR3 covers 14 residues. CDR3 protein: CANSLGGEGYEQYF. The DNA for the CDR3 is TGTGCCAACAGCCTCGGCGGGGAGGGCTACGAGCAGTACTTC.

The CDR3 loop reads CASSYRSVSGNTIYF. In nucleotides, the CDR3 is TGTGCCAGCAGTTACCGGTCAGTCTCTGGAAACACCATATATTTT. The chain has TRBV6-6 and TRBJ1-3; D call uncertain. From germline, CDR1 is MNHNY and CDR2 SVGAGI (reference sequence). This CDR3 spans 15 amino acids. Trimming stripped 2 bases from V and 0 bases from J, with 8 bases between.

This clonotype was counted only a few times. The gene calls are TRBV10-2 and TRBJ2-7; D not certain. The CDR3 is 15 amino acids. CDR1 and CDR2 from the germline V gene are WSHSY and SAAADI. V lost 0 bases, J lost 2 bases, and 11 bases lay in between. DNA of the CDR3: TGCGCCAGCAGTGAGTCTGCACGATCCCCCTACGAGCAGTACTTC. Translated, it gives CASSESARSPYEQYF.

This clonotype appeared a few times. This chain connects TRBV29-1 to TRBJ2-3; 9 nucleotides match TRBD1. Germline V gives CDR1 SQVTM, CDR2 ANQGSEA. The CDR3 length is 16 residues. V lost 0 bases to trimming and J lost 2 bases; unmatched junction nucleotides: 6. The CDR3 bases are TGCAGCGTTGAAGATTCCGGACAGGGGTTCACAGATACGCAGTATTTT. Translation: CSVEDSGQGFTDTQYF.

The chain joins TRBV7-2 to TRBJ2-3; no reliable D call. This CDR3 is 14 amino acids long. Looked up from germline, CDR1 is SGHTA and CDR2 is FQGNSA. The germline V and J ends were trimmed by 1 base and 0 bases, with 5 bases remaining between them. The CDR3 sequence: CASSLESSTDTQYF. The CDR3 DNA sequence: TGTGCCAGCAGCTTAGAGTCCAGCACAGATACGCAGTATTTT.

The V call is TRBV6-1, the J call TRBJ1-3; D may be TRBD1 (5 bases). The length of the CDR3 is 14 residues. The ends were cut back, 4 bases at V and 5 bases at J, with 12 bases in the middle. CDR1 and CDR2 (germline): MNHNS, SASEGT. The CDR3 loop is CASSGSGSRNTIYF. The DNA of the CDR3 is TGTGCCAGCAGTGGTTCAGGGAGTAGAAACACCATATATTTT.

This chain links TRBV5-1 with TRBJ1-1, with 10 bases identical to TRBD1. Germline trimming cut 4 bases from V and 8 bases from J; bases unmatched to any gene: 5. The CDR3 covers 13 residues. Germline V lookup: CDR1 SGHRS, CDR2 YFSETQ. The CDR3 DNA follows: TGCGCCAGCAGCGCCGGGACAGGGGTGGAAGCTTTCTTT. This sequence encodes CASSAGTGVEAFF.

In its sample, this clonotype ranks as medium-sized (0.01 to 0.1%). Here the CDR3 reads CASSETSGIYEQYF. In nucleotides, the CDR3 is TGTGCCAGCAGTGAAACTAGCGGGATCTACGAGCAGTACTTC. The chain is built from TRBV2 and TRBJ2-7; 10 bases match TRBD2. J was trimmed by 3 bases and V by 2 bases; bases with no gene match: 1. This CDR3 has 14 residues. Looked up from germline, CDR1 is SNHLY and CDR2 is FYNNEI.

V is TRBV28 and J is TRBJ2-1, with TRBD2 identical over 8 bases. The CDR3 is made up of 16 amino acids. V was pared by 5 bases and J by 6 bases, with 12 bases of the junction left unmatched. Looked up from germline, CDR1 is MDHEN and CDR2 is SYDVKM. The CDR3, as DNA: TGTGCCAGCAGTCCTTCGTCGGCGGGAGGCCTCAATGAGCAGTTCTTC. Amino acids: CASSPSSAGGLNEQFF.

This clonotype was found many times. J is TRBJ2-1 and V is TRBV29-1, with 8 bases that match TRBD2. CDR1 is SQVTM and CDR2 is ANQGSEA in the germline V gene. CDR3 size: 17 residues. V shed 0 bases and J 1 base; nucleotides not matched to a gene: 8. This CDR3 reads CSVEDPETSDSYNEQFF. Here the CDR3 DNA reads TGCAGCGTTGAAGATCCCGAGACTAGCGATTCCTACAATGAGCAGTTCTTC.

The genes are TRBV29-1 and TRBJ1-2; D unclear. In germline, CDR1 is SQVTM, CDR2 ANQGSEA. The V and J ends lost 4 bases and 0 bases respectively, with 12 bases between them. CDR3 length equals 14 residues. For the CDR3, the DNA is TGCAGCGTTGTAGTTGACGGAGCTAACTATGGCTACACCTTC. Translated: CSVVVDGANYGYTF.

This clonotype was counted at least ten times. The CDR3 region is CASSQMGASNTEAFF. The CDR3 DNA follows: TGTGCCAGCAGCCAGATGGGGGCTTCGAACACTGAAGCTTTCTTT. This chain connects TRBV5-5 to TRBJ1-1; possibly TRBD1 for D (6 bases). Germline values: CDR1 SGHKS, CDR2 YYEKEE (reference sequence). This CDR3 region has 15 residues. V lost 4 bases and J lost 1, with 14 bases in between.

Remarks on this clonotype: It may be a read error: a sequence one base away is much more abundant. The gene calls are TRBV5-3 and TRBJ1-1, with TRBD1 matching over 7 bases. TRBV5-3 is an ORF; its function is uncertain. There are 13 residues in the CDR3. The CDR3: CASSSTGPTEAFF. For the CDR3, the DNA is TGTGCCAGCAGCTCGACAGGGCCCACTGAAGCTTTCTTT.

The chain is built from TRBV20-1 and TRBJ2-1; TRBD1 matches at 7 bases. The CDR3 runs to 15 residues. Germline CDR1 is DFQATT and CDR2 is SNEGSKA (reference sequence). Trimming at V came to 0 bases and at J to 2 bases, leaving 4 bases not matched to a gene. For the CDR3, the DNA is TGCAGTGCTAGAGATGCAGGGGGAACCTACAATGAGCAGTTCTTC. Residues: CSARDAGGTYNEQFF.

This clonotype was counted a few times. The chain employs TRBV10-2 and TRBJ2-3; 7 bases fit TRBD2. Germline CDR1 WSHSY, CDR2 SAAADI. The CDR3 sequence is 16 residues long. The junction had 14 bases not matched to a gene; V was cut back by 6 bases and J by 5 bases. The CDR3 protein is CASREGGPELGDTQYF. In nucleotides, the CDR3 is TGCGCCAGCAGGGAGGGAGGGCCGGAGTTGGGAGATACGCAGTATTTT.

The table lists this clonotype with a few counts. The V call is TRBV12-5, the J call TRBJ1-5, with D maybe TRBD1 (6 bases). The CDR3 has 14 residues. Germline assignment: CDR1 LGHNT and CDR2 FRNRAP. V was trimmed by 1 base and J by 4 bases, leaving 8 bases between them. The CDR3 nucleotides read TGTGCTAGTGGTTTGGGGGACAATAATCAGCCCCAGCATTTT. Its protein product is CASGLGDNNQPQHF.

This clonotype showed up just a few times. This sequence joins TRBV3-1 and TRBJ2-7, with 7 bases aligning to TRBD1. V was clipped by 3 bases and J by 5 bases; unmatched bases: 4. This CDR3 is built from 13 residues. From germline, CDR1 is LGHDT and CDR2 YNNKEL (reference sequence). CDR3 protein: CASSQTGWDEQYF. CDR3 DNA: TGTGCCAGCAGCCAGACAGGGTGGGACGAGCAGTACTTC.

The table lists this clonotype with a few counts. The chain has TRBV5-1 and TRBJ2-3; 10 bases are shared with TRBD2. Per the germline V gene, CDR1 is SGHRS and CDR2 is YFSETQ. The CDR3 sequence is 15 residues long. V shed 2 bases and J 2 bases; nucleotides not matched to a gene: 2. DNA of the CDR3: TGCGCCAGCAGCTTAGCGGGGGGGATCACAGATACGCAGTATTTT. As protein: CASSLAGGITDTQYF.

This clonotype showed up just a few times. The chain couples TRBV30 to TRBJ2-1, with a weak D call TRBD2 (6 bases). V was trimmed by 1 base and J by 0 bases, leaving 10 bases between them. The CDR3 loop spans 15 amino acids. CDR1 and CDR2 from the germline V gene are GTSNPN and SVGIG (reference sequence). The CDR3 nucleotides are TGTGCCTGGAGTGGGGACTCCAGCTCCTACAATGAGCAGTTCTTC. Its protein is CAWSGDSSSYNEQFF. Supplemented by reference TRBV30 and TRBJ2-1, the full variable domain reads SQTIHQWPATLVQPVGSPLSLECTVEGTSNPNLYWYRQAAGRGLQLLFYSVGIGQISSEVPQNLSASRPQDRQFILSSKKLLLSDSGFYLCAWSGDSSSYNEQFFGPGTRLTVL.

A few counts support this clonotype. The rearrangement links TRBV7-2 to TRBJ2-3; 7 bases fit TRBD2. This CDR3 comprises 16 residues. J lost 1 base, V lost 5 bases, and 9 bases had no gene match. Per germline, CDR1 SGHTA and CDR2 FQGNSA. CDR3 amino acids: CASSQWGGGGTDTQYF. In DNA form, the CDR3 reads TGTGCCAGCAGCCAGTGGGGGGGGGGAGGCACAGATACGCAGTATTTT.

This clonotype was seen only a few times. V usage is TRBV3-1 and J usage is TRBJ2-1, with 9 bases fitting TRBD2. V dropped 1 base and J dropped 3; count of bases not matched to a gene: 4. The V gene's germline CDR1 is LGHDT and CDR2 YNNKEL (reference sequence). The CDR3 totals 16 residues. The CDR3 coding sequence is TGTGCCAGCAGCCAAGGTTCAGCGGGAGGCTACAATGAGCAGTTCTTC. This gives the protein CASSQGSAGGYNEQFF.

In regard to this clonotype: A clone one base away is much larger, so this may be a read error. The genes are TRBV7-9 and TRBJ2-1, with 8 bases aligning to TRBD2. V gave up 5 bases and J gave up 7 bases; unmatched junction bases: 13. The CDR3 has 16 residues. Germline-derived CDR1 and CDR2 are SEHNR and FQNEAQ (reference sequence). CDR3 loop: CASSRGLADRWNEQFF. The DNA for the CDR3 is TGTGCCAGCAGCCGCGGACTAGCAGACCGGTGGAATGAGCAGTTCTTC. Full variable domain (remainder filled in from reference TRBV7-9 and TRBJ2-1): DTGVSQNPRHKITKRGQNVTFRCDPISEHNRLYWYRQTLGQGPEFLTYFQNEAQLEKSRLLSDRFSAERPKGSFSTLEIQRTEQGDSAMYLCASSRGLADRWNEQFFGPGTRLTVL.